This T cell receptor (beta chain) was captured in a study of high-grade serous ovarian cancer treatment subgroups. Study results and limitations: Repertoire analysis covered CDR3 alone, not CDR1 or CDR2.

This clone came up a few times. Its antigen is not known. The CDR3 is 16 amino acids. Trimming cost V 0 bases and J 2 bases, with 11 bases left between them. In germline, CDR1 is LGHNA, CDR2 YNFKEQ. Tumor samples were obtained before definitive surgery or chemotherapy. Assay used: immunoSEQ multiplex PCR; TCRdb lists only in-frame clones, some missing. This table holds about 10,000 clones, roughly 70% found once. Sequenced input: tumor tissue. The sequence was collected from a human donor with high-grade serous ovarian cancer. J is TRBJ1-5 and V is TRBV4-2, with D maybe TRBD1 (5 bases). This CDR3 is CASSQESGWGNQPQHF. The CDR3 coding sequence is TGTGCCAGCAGCCAAGAGTCAGGGTGGGGCAATCAGCCCCAGCATTTT.